This T cell receptor beta chain appears in the sequencing data of a study of T cells in narcolepsy. Overall study context: Healthy controls were enrolled alongside patients with narcolepsy type 1 or type 2.

Profiled with immunoSEQ multiplex PCR; TCRdb holds only in-frame clones, not every one. Of about 24,000 clones listed, about 80% are singletons. This clone has a single count. As yet, its antigen is unknown. The CDR3 loop spans 13 amino acids. Germline values: CDR1 SGHNT, CDR2 YYREEE (reference sequence). Trimming took 4 bases from V and 5 from J, leaving 12 bases between them. Overall study findings and caveats: Some memory CD4+ repertoires had no autoreactive clone sequences. Autoreactive HCRT-specific and TRIB2-specific clonotypes were marked in same-patient CSF-versus-blood CD4+ comparisons. Blood of same and different patients, but not healthy controls, reportedly held recurring autoreactive clonotypes.

This receptor was identified in a human donor in good health. The sequencing sample was made of memory (CD45RA-) CD4+ T cells from blood. This rearrangement joins TRBV5-4 to TRBJ2-5, with a tentative D call TRBD2 (5 bases). The CDR3 DNA follows: TGTGCCAGCAGCCCTAACCCGGGGGAGACCCAGTACTTC. Protein sequence: CASSPNPGETQYF.